This TCR beta chain was identified in a study of T-cell memory formation after mild COVID-19. Study background: TCR clusters were mostly donor specific.

This CDR3 comprises 14 residues. The germline V and J ends were trimmed by 4 bases and 2 bases, with 12 bases remaining between them. CDR1 SGHNT and CDR2 YYREEE come from the germline V gene (reference sequence). Each CDR3 protein gets one entry after TCRdb re-called the 5' RACE reads with MiXCR. The sample records roughly 480,000 distinct CDR3 sequences, more than 20% being singletons. Only a few counts were recorded for this clonotype. Input material: PBMCs or a T cell subset sorted from them (not recorded which). The chain uses TRBV5-4 and TRBJ2-5, with D perhaps matching TRBD2 (6 bases). This receptor was obtained from an adult woman who had mild COVID-19 (a few samples of this study predate the infection). Cell type and time point are not known. The CDR3 DNA sequence: TGTGCCAGCAGCGAGGGACTGGAGCAAGAGACCCAGTACTTC. Translated: CASSEGLEQETQYF.